This T cell receptor beta chain was recorded in a study of blood T cells in healthy people across ages. Notes on this clonotype: The antigen remains unidentified.

For the second PCR, which ran for 7 to 11 cycles, a sample-barcoded 5' primer and a J-beta primer mix were used. Tags on each cDNA molecule came from a template-switch adaptor with 12 random nucleotides. The study obtained at least 2.5 million CDR3-containing paired-end reads from every sample. TCRdb fed the 5' RACE reads into MiXCR, producing one record per CDR3 protein. The table shows roughly 1.7 million distinct CDR3 sequences, with 30% to 35% occurring only once. Whole-study findings and limits: CMV infection status of these donors was not known. Naive and antigen-experienced cells could not be conclusively compared, given unsorted PBMCs.

This TCR came from a woman aged 25 to 39 in good health. Sequenced material: blood.

The DNA for the CDR3 is TGTGCCAGCACCCGCACGGTTGATGGGTTCTATGGCTACACCTTC. Translated, it gives CASTRTVDGFYGYTF. The genes are TRBV7-9 and TRBJ1-2; D is ambiguous. Germline assignment: CDR1 SEHNR and CDR2 FQNEAQ (reference sequence). This CDR3 comprises 15 residues. Trimming cost V 7 bases and J 4 bases, with 19 bases left between them. The full variable domain, in which reference TRBV7-9 and TRBJ1-2 provide the parts outside the CDR3, is DTGVSQNPRHKITKRGQNVTFRCDPISEHNRLYWYRQTLGQGPEFLTYFQNEAQLEKSRLLSDRFSAERPKGSFSTLEIQRTEQGDSAMYLCASTRTVDGFYGYTFGSGTRLTVV.